The 3 T cell receptor beta chains below were found in one sample sequenced in a study of blood T cell repertoires in COVID-19. Method: immunoSEQ multiplex PCR; TCRdb's copy keeps in-frame clones and lacks some. In the table there are some 120,000 clones, 55% to 70% of which are singletons. Sequenced input: peripheral blood. These receptors were collected from a woman aged 70-85 years with acute or convalescent COVID-19.

The chain carries TRBV19 and TRBJ1-5, with D possibly matching TRBD1 (6 bases). Per the germline V gene, CDR1 is LNHDA and CDR2 is SQIVND (reference sequence). This CDR3 region has 15 residues. V lost 4 bases, J lost 1 base, and 11 bases lay in between. CDR3 residues: CASSTRQESNQPQHF. DNA of the CDR3: TGTGCCAGTAGTACCCGACAGGAAAGCAATCAGCCCCAGCATTTT.

The chain recombines TRBV5-8 with TRBJ1-1, with unresolved D. The length of the CDR3 is 14 residues. CDR1 is SGHTS and CDR2 is YDEGEE in the germline V gene. V was pared by 2 bases and J by 1 base, with 9 bases between. CDR3 residues: CASSFGHSNTEAFF. CDR3 coding DNA: TGTGCCAGCAGCTTTGGGCATTCGAACACTGAAGCTTTCTTT. Full variable domain (rest looked up from reference TRBV5-8 and TRBJ1-1): EAGVTQSPTHLIKTRGQQATLRCSPISGHTSVYWYQQALGLGLQFLLWYDEGEERNRGNFPPRFSGRQFPNYSSELNVNALELEDSALYLCASSFGHSNTEAFFGQGTRLTVV.

This clone was counted ten times or more. The identical CDR3 is also encoded by other nucleotide sequences in the sample. The chain employs TRBV7-3 and TRBJ1-1; D unresolved. The germline gives CDR1 SGHTA, CDR2 FQGTGA. V was trimmed by 2 bases and J by 2 bases, leaving 9 bases between them. CDR3 size: 14 residues. The CDR3, as DNA: TGTGCCAGCAGCTTATCCCACAGAAACACTGAAGCTTTCTTT. Protein sequence: CASSLSHRNTEAFF.